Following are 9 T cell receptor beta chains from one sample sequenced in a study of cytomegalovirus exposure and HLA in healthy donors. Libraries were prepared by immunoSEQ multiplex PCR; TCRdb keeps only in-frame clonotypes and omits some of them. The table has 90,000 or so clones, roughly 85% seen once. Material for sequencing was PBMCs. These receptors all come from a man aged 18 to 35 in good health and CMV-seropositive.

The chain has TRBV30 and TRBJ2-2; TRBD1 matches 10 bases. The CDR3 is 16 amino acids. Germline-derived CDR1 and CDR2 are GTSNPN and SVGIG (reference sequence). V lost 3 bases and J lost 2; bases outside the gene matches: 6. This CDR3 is CAWRALTGGNTGELFF. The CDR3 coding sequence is TGTGCCTGGAGAGCCCTGACAGGGGGCAACACCGGGGAGCTGTTTTTT.

The CDR3 DNA sequence: TGTGCCAGCAGCGGACGGGACAGTAACACTGAAGCTTTCTTT. Translation gives CASSGRDSNTEAFF. The chain links TRBV9 to TRBJ1-1; 7 nucleotides align to TRBD1. Germline values: CDR1 SGDLS, CDR2 YYNGEE. CDR3 length equals 14 residues. Germline trimming cut 3 bases from V and 2 bases from J; bases unmatched to any gene: 4.

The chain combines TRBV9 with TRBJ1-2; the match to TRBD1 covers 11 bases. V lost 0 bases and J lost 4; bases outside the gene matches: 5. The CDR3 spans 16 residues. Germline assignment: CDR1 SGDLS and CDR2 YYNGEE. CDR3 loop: CASSVGFGTGGYGYTF. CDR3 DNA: TGTGCCAGCAGCGTAGGGTTTGGGACAGGGGGCTATGGCTACACCTTC.

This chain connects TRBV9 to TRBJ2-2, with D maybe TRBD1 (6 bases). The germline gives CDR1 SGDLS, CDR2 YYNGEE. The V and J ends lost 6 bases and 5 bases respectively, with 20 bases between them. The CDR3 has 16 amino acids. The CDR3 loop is CASTTWGHEGTGELFF. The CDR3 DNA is TGTGCCAGCACCACCTGGGGGCACGAGGGAACCGGGGAGCTGTTTTTT.

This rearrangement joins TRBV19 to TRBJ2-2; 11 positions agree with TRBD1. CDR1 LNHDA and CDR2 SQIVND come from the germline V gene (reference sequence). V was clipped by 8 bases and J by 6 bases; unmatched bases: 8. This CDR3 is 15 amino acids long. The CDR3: CASGPGQGVPGELFF. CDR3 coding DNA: TGTGCCAGTGGACCGGGACAGGGGGTCCCCGGGGAGCTGTTTTTT. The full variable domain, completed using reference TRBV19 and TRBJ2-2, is DGGITQSPKYLFRKEGQNVTLSCEQNLNHDAMYWYRQDPGQGLRLIYYSQIVNDFQKGDIAEGYSVSREKKESFPLTVTSAQKNPTAFYLCASGPGQGVPGELFFGEGSRLTVL.

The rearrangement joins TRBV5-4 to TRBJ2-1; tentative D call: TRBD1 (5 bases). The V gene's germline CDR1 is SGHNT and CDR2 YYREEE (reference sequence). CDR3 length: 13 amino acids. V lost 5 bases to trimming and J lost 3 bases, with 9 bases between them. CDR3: CASSGAGYNEQFF. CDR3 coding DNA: TGTGCCAGCAGTGGGGCAGGCTACAATGAGCAGTTCTTC. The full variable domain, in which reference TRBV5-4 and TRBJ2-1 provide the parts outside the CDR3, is ETGVTQSPTHLIKTRGQQVTLRCSSQSGHNTVSWYQQALGQGPQFIFQYYREEENGRGNFPPRFSGLQFPNYSSELNVNALELDDSALYLCASSGAGYNEQFFGPGTRLTVL.

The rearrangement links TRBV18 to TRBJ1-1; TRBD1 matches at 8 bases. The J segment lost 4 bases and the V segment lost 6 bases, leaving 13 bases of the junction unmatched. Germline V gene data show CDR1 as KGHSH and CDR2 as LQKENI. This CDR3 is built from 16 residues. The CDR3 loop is CASSRGRGRGGTEAFF. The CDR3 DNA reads TGTGCCAGCTCTCGGGGCAGGGGGCGCGGGGGCACTGAAGCTTTCTTT.

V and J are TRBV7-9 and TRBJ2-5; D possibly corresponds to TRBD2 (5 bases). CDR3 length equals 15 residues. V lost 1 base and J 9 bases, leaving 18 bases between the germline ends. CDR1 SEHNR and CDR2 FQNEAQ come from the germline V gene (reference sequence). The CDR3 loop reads CASSLGQTEAEAQYF. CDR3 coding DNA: TGTGCCAGCAGCTTAGGCCAGACGGAGGCTGAGGCCCAGTACTTC. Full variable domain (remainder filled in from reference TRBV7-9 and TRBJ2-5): DTGVSQNPRHKITKRGQNVTFRCDPISEHNRLYWYRQTLGQGPEFLTYFQNEAQLEKSRLLSDRFSAERPKGSFSTLEIQRTEQGDSAMYLCASSLGQTEAEAQYFGPGTRLLVL.

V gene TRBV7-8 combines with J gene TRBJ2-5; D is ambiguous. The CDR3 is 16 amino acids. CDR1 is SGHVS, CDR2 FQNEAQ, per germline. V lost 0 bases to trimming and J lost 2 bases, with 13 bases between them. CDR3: CASSLARIRIQETQYF. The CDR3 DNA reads TGTGCCAGCAGCTTAGCCAGGATTCGGATTCAAGAGACCCAGTACTTC.